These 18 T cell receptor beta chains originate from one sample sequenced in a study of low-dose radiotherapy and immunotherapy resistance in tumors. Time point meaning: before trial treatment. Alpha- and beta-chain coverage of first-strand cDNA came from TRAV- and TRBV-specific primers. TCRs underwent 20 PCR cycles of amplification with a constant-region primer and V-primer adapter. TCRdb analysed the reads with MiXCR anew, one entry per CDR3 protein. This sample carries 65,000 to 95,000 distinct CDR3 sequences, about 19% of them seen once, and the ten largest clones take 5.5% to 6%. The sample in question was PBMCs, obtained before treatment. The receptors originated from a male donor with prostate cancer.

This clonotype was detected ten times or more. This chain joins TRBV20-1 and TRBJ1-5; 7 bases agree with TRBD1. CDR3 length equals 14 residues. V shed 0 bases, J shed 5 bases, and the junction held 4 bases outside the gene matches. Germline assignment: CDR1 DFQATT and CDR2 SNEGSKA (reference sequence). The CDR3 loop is CSARERQGDQPQHF. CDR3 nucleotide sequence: TGCAGTGCTAGAGAGCGTCAGGGGGATCAGCCCCAGCATTTT.

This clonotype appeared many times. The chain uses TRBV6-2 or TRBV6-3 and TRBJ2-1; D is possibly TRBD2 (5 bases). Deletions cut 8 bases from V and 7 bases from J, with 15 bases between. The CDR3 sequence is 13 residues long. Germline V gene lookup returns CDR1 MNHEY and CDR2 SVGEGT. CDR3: CASSARGGNEQFF. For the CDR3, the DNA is TGTGCCAGCTCAGCACGAGGCGGGAATGAGCAGTTCTTC.

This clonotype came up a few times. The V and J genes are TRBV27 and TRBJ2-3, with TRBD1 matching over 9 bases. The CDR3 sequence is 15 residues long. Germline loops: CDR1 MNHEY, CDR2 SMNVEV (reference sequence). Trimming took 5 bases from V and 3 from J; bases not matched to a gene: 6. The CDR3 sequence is CASSPGQGWTDTQYF. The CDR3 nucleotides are TGTGCCAGCAGTCCCGGACAGGGGTGGACAGATACGCAGTATTTT.

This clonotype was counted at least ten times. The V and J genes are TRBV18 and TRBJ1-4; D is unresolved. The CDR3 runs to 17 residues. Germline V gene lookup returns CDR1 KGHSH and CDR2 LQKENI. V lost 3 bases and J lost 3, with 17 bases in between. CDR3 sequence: CASSPIGGRRPNEKLFF. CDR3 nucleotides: TGTGCCAGCTCACCCATCGGCGGACGGAGGCCTAATGAAAAACTGTTTTTT. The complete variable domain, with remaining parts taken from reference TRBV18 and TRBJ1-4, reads NAGVMQNPRHLVRRRGQEARLRCSPMKGHSHVYWYRQLPEEGLKFMVYLQKENIIDESGMPKERFSAEFPKEGPSILRIQQVVRGDSAAYFCASSPIGGRRPNEKLFFGSGTQLSVL.

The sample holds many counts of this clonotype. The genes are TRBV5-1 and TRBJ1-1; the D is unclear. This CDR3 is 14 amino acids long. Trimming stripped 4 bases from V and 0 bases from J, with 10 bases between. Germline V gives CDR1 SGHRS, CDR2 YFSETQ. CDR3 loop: CASSRQDLNTEAFF. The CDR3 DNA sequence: TGCGCCAGCAGCCGACAAGACTTGAACACTGAAGCTTTCTTT.

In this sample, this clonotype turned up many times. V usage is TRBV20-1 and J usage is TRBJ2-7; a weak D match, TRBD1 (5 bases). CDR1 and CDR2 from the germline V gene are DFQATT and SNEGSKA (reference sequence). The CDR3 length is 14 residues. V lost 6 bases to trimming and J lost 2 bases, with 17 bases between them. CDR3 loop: CSASSPQETYEQYF. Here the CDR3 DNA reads TGCAGTGCCAGTAGTCCACAGGAAACCTACGAGCAGTACTTC.

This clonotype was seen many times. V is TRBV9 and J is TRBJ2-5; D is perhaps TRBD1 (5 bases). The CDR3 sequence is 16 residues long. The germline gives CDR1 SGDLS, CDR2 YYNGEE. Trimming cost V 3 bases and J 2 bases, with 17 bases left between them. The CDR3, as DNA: TGTGCCAGCAGCGAGCAGGGAACACCTCCTCAAGAGACCCAGTACTTC. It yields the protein CASSEQGTPPQETQYF.

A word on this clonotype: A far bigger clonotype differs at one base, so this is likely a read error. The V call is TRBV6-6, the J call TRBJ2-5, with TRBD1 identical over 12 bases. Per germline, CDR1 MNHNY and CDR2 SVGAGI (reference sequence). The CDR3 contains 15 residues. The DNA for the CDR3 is TGTGCCAGCACCCGGGACAGGGGGCGTAAAGAGTCCCAGTACTTC. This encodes CASTRDRGRKESQYF.

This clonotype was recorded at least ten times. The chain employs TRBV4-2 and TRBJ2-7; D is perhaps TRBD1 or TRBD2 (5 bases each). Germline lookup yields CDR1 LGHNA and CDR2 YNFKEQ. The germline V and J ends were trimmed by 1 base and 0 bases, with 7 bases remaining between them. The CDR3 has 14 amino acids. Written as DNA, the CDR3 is TGTGCCAGCAGCCAAGGGGGGATCTCCTACGAGCAGTACTTC. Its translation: CASSQGGISYEQYF.

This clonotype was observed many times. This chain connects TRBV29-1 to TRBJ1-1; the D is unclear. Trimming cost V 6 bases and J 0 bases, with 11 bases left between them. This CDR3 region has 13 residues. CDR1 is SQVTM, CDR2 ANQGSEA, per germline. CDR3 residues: CSVGTAMNTEAFF. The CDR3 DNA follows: TGCAGCGTCGGTACAGCGATGAACACTGAAGCTTTCTTT.

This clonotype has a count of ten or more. This CDR3 reads CASSPSRSGGRAYF. DNA of the CDR3: TGTGCCAGCAGTCCCTCTCGTTCGGGGGGCAGGGCGTACTTC. This chain uses TRBV6-8 with TRBJ2-7; tentative D call: TRBD2 (7 bases). This CDR3 is built from 14 residues. Deletions cut 5 bases from V and 12 bases from J, with 23 bases between. Germline CDR1 MNHGY, CDR2 SAAAGT.

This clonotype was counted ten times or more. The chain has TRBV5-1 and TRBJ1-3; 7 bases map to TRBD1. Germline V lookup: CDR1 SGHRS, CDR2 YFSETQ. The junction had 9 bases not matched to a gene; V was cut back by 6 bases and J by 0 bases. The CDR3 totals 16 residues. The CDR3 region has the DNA TGCGCCAGCAAGGAACAGGGGACGCTCTCTGGAAACACCATATATTTT. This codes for CASKEQGTLSGNTIYF. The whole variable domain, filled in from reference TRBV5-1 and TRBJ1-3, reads KAGVTQTPRYLIKTRGQQVTLSCSPISGHRSVSWYQQTPGQGLQFLFEYFSETQRNKGNFPGRFSGRQFSNSRSEMNVSTLELGDSALYLCASKEQGTLSGNTIYFGEGSWLTVV.

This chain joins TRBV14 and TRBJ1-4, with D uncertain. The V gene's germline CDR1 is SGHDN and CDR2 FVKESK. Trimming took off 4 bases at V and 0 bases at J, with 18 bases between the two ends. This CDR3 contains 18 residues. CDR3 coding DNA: TGTGCCAGCAGCCTATCACACGATGGCCTTGCAACTAATGAAAAACTGTTTTTT. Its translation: CASSLSHDGLATNEKLFF.

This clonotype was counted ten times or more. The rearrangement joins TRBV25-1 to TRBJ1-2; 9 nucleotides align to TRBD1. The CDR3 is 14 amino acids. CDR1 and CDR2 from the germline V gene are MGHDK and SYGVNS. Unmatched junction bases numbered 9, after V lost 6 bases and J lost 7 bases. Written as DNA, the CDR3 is TGTGCCAGCAGGACTACAGGGGGCGATCTTGGCTACACCTTC. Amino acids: CASRTTGGDLGYTF.

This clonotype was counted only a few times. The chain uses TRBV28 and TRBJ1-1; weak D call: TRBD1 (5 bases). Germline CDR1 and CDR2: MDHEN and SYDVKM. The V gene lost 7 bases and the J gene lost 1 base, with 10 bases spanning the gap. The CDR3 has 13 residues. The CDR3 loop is CASTGGRNTEAFF. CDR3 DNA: TGTGCCAGCACCGGGGGACGGAACACTGAAGCTTTCTTT.

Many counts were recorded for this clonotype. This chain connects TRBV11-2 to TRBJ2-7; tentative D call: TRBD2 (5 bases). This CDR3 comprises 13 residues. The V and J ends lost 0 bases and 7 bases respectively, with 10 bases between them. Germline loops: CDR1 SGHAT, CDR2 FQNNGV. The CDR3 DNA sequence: TGTGCCAGCAGCTTAGAGCCGGGGTTAGAGCAGTACTTC. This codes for CASSLEPGLEQYF.

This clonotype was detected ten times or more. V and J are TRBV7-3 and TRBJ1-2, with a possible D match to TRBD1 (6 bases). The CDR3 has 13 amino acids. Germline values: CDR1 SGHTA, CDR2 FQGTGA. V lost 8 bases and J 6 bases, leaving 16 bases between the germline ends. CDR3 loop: CASGQPGVDGYTF. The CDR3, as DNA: TGTGCCAGCGGCCAACCAGGGGTGGATGGCTACACCTTC.

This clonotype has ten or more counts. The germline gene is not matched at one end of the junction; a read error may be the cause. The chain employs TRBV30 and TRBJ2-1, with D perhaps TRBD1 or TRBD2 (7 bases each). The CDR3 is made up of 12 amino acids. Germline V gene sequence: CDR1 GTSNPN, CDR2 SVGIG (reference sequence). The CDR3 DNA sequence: TGTGCCTGGACAGAGGGGGGGACAGTTCCGGGTTTC. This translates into CAWTEGGTVPGF.